This T cell receptor (beta chain) was sequenced in a study of T cell responses to AZD1222 COVID-19 vaccine. With 3 bases removed from V and 3 bases from J, the gap between germline ends came to 15 bases. Germline loops: CDR1 SGHAT, CDR2 FQNNGV. This CDR3 is 15 amino acids long. Sequenced by immunoSEQ multiplex PCR; TCRdb stores in-frame clones only, minus some. The sample yields more than 80,000 clones, more than 80% seen once. Source: peripheral blood, taken 28 days after the second AZD1222 dose. This receptor was identified in an adult who received the AZD1222 COVID-19 vaccine. This chain connects TRBV11-2 to TRBJ2-7; D could derive from TRBD1 or TRBD2 (5 bases each). CDR3 sequence: CASSFERDRYYEQYF. CDR3 bases: TGTGCCAGCAGCTTCGAGAGGGACCGCTACTACGAGCAGTACTTC.